The 29 T cell receptor beta chains below come from one sample, sequenced in a study of response to subunit inactivated influenza vaccine. MiXCR was run by TCRdb on the RT-PCR reads, yielding one entry per CDR3 protein. The sample yields hundreds of thousands of distinct CDR3 sequences, about 10% seen once. The material was PBMCs from blood, obtained on the day of vaccination. These receptors all come from a man between 45 and 60 years old who received an inactivated influenza vaccine.

V gene TRBV12-3 or TRBV12-4 combines with J gene TRBJ2-4, with TRBD2 matching over 13 bases. V lost 6 bases and J lost 9; bases outside the gene matches: 5. The CDR3 has 14 amino acids. CDR3 DNA: TGTGCCAGCAGCCTACTAGCGGGAGGGCTCATTCAGTACTTC. It translates to CASSLLAGGLIQYF.

The sample holds a few counts of this clonotype. The chain has TRBV5-1 and TRBJ2-7; 7 bases agree with TRBD1. Germline V gives CDR1 SGHRS, CDR2 YFSETQ. Trimming removed 0 bases from V and 2 bases from J; junction bases left unmatched: 8. This CDR3 contains 16 residues. The CDR3 reads CASSLVVTGNAYEQYF. The CDR3 region has the DNA TGCGCCAGCAGCTTGGTGGTGACAGGGAATGCCTACGAGCAGTACTTC.

V and J are TRBV5-1 and TRBJ2-7; TRBD1 is a possible D gene (5 bases). Trimming removed 5 bases at V and 2 bases at J, with 14 bases between. The CDR3 has 14 residues. Germline V gene lookup returns CDR1 SGHRS and CDR2 YFSETQ. The CDR3 loop reads CASSYSTDTYEQYF. The CDR3 bases are TGCGCCAGCAGTTATTCGACAGATACCTACGAGCAGTACTTC.

The chain uses TRBV7-8 and TRBJ2-2; 13 bases fit TRBD2. The CDR3 has 14 residues. V was clipped by 6 bases and J by 7 bases; unmatched bases: 2. CDR1 is SGHVS, CDR2 FQNEAQ, per germline. The CDR3: CASRGLAGNGELFF. In DNA, the CDR3 is TGTGCCAGCAGGGGACTAGCGGGGAACGGGGAGCTGTTTTTT.

A few counts support this clonotype. The genes are TRBV20-1 and TRBJ2-2; D unclear. The V gene's germline CDR1 is DFQATT and CDR2 SNEGSKA (reference sequence). This CDR3 region has 14 residues. Trimming removed 3 bases from V and 3 bases from J, with 11 bases in between. Written as DNA, the CDR3 is TGCAGTGCTAGCGCCAGAGGCTACACCGGGGAGCTGTTTTTT. Translated: CSASARGYTGELFF.

The rearrangement uses TRBV30 and TRBJ2-7; D might be TRBD2 (6 bases). V shed 5 bases and J shed 9 bases, with 20 bases lying between them. CDR1 GTSNPN and CDR2 SVGIG come from the germline V gene (reference sequence). This CDR3 contains 13 residues. As DNA, the CDR3 is TGTGCCTGGGGTATCGCGGGACTCGAGACGCAGTACTTC. It specifies CAWGIAGLETQYF.

This clonotype came up a few times. The chain has TRBV18 and TRBJ2-1; 9 positions agree with TRBD2. There are 15 residues in the CDR3. Germline V gene data show CDR1 as KGHSH and CDR2 as LQKENI. J gave up 5 bases and V 3 bases, and 5 bases lay outside the gene matches. CDR3 loop: CASSPGLANNNEQFF. The CDR3 DNA is TGTGCCAGCTCACCCGGACTAGCGAATAACAATGAGCAGTTCTTC.

This clonotype came up many times. The chain uses TRBV4-1 and TRBJ2-7; TRBD2 agrees at 13 bases. CDR1 is MGHRA and CDR2 is YSYEKL in the germline V gene. The CDR3 loop spans 19 amino acids. Trimming at V came to 2 bases and at J to 7 bases, leaving 17 bases not matched to a gene. The CDR3 region is CASSQLTRTSGGSRKEQYF. CDR3 DNA: TGCGCCAGCAGCCAACTCACCCGGACTAGCGGGGGCAGCCGAAAGGAGCAGTACTTC.

There are a few counts of this clonotype. The genes are TRBV7-9 and TRBJ2-3; a weak D match, TRBD2 (5 bases). V was pared by 7 bases and J by 5 bases, with 19 bases between. This CDR3 spans 15 amino acids. From germline, CDR1 is SEHNR and CDR2 FQNEAQ (reference sequence). DNA of the CDR3: TGTGCCAGCACGATCGCCGGGAACTCAAAAGATACGCAGTATTTT. Translating it yields CASTIAGNSKDTQYF.

Only a few counts were recorded for this clonotype. The V call is TRBV5-1, the J call TRBJ2-1, with 7 bases lining up with TRBD2. The CDR3 sequence is 15 residues long. Germline V gene data show CDR1 as SGHRS and CDR2 as YFSETQ. Trimming removed 3 bases from V and 9 bases from J; junction bases left unmatched: 12. This chain's CDR3 is CASSSGLEPRGEQFF. The CDR3, as DNA: TGCGCCAGCAGCTCCGGACTAGAGCCGAGGGGTGAGCAGTTCTTC.

CDR3 amino acids: CASSYPPRHTQYF. The CDR3 coding sequence is TGTGCCAGCAGTTACCCTCCTCGACATACGCAGTATTTT. The J gene is TRBJ2-3, the V gene TRBV6-2 or TRBV6-3; D is uncertain. The CDR3 runs to 13 residues. Germline V gene sequence: CDR1 MNHEY, CDR2 SVGEGT. With 2 bases removed from V and 7 bases from J, the gap between germline ends came to 10 bases.

The chain uses TRBV29-1 and TRBJ1-2, with D possibly TRBD1 on 6 matching bases. This CDR3 spans 11 amino acids. Germline CDR1 SQVTM, CDR2 ANQGSEA. V was shortened by 7 bases and J by 7 bases, with 13 bases between the two germline ends. The CDR3 reads CSATGMSGYTF. CDR3 bases: TGCAGCGCAACAGGGATGTCTGGCTACACCTTC.

This clonotype turned up a few times. The chain joins TRBV24-1 to TRBJ2-5, with D maybe TRBD1 (6 bases). V dropped 4 bases and J dropped 2 bases, with 13 bases sitting between them. This CDR3 spans 15 amino acids. From germline, CDR1 is KGHDR and CDR2 SFDVKD. This chain's CDR3 is CATSDGQIKQETQYF. As DNA, the CDR3 is TGTGCCACCAGTGACGGACAGATAAAACAAGAGACCCAGTACTTC.

Concerning this clonotype: Since a much larger clone is just one base distant, this may be a read error. The chain employs TRBV10-3 and TRBJ1-1; D not certain. CDR1 and CDR2 from the germline V gene are ENHRY and SYGVKD. CDR3 length: 14 residues. Trimming left V 4 bases short and J 3 bases short, with 12 bases between. In DNA form, the CDR3 reads TGTGCCATCAGTGGCTCAGTGGCGGACACTGAAGCTTTCTTT. Amino acids: CAISGSVADTEAFF.

The rearrangement uses TRBV6-2 or TRBV6-3 and TRBJ2-3; D might be TRBD2 (6 bases). From germline, CDR1 is MNHEY and CDR2 SVGEGT. V gave up 2 bases and J gave up 3 bases, with 18 bases separating them. The CDR3 is made up of 17 amino acids. The CDR3, as DNA: TGTGCCAGCAGTTACACAGAAGCCGGGACTGAAACAGATACGCAGTATTTT. Translated, it gives CASSYTEAGTETDTQYF.

The rearrangement joins TRBV6-1 to TRBJ2-4; the D is unclear. V lost 8 bases and J lost 4, with 12 bases in between. The CDR3 runs to 13 residues. The V gene's germline CDR1 is MNHNS and CDR2 SASEGT. The DNA of the CDR3 is TGTGCCAGCGCGGCCGGGCGGAAAAACATTCAGTACTTC. It codes for CASAAGRKNIQYF.

The rearrangement uses TRBV28 and TRBJ2-7; perhaps TRBD1 as D (5 bases). Germline V gene lookup returns CDR1 MDHEN and CDR2 SYDVKM. Trimming removed 6 bases at V and 6 bases at J, with 15 bases between. This CDR3 has 13 amino acids. This CDR3 reads CASRSGRVSEQYF. The CDR3 nucleotides are TGTGCCAGCAGGTCAGGCAGGGTAAGCGAGCAGTACTTC.

The V and J genes are TRBV7-2 and TRBJ2-7; 8 bases map to TRBD2. Germline V CDR1 and CDR2: SGHTA, FQGNSA. The V segment lost 0 bases and the J segment 6 bases; nucleotides outside the gene matches: 7. The CDR3 totals 15 residues. The CDR3 sequence: CASSLAGSGVGEQYF. DNA of the CDR3: TGTGCCAGCAGCTTAGCTGGTAGCGGGGTAGGCGAGCAGTACTTC.

This clonotype has just a few counts. In DNA form, the CDR3 reads TGTGCCAGCAGCCAAGCAGGGTTTGAAGATACGCAGTATTTT. Protein sequence: CASSQAGFEDTQYF. The V call is TRBV3-1, the J call TRBJ2-3; perhaps TRBD1 as D (5 bases). Looked up from germline, CDR1 is LGHDT and CDR2 is YNNKEL (reference sequence). The CDR3 consists of 14 residues. Trimming cost V 1 base and J 5 bases, with 10 bases left between them.

This clonotype was observed a few times. The chain uses TRBV7-3 and TRBJ2-1, with D possibly being TRBD2 (5 bases). The CDR3 extends over 15 amino acids. Trimming cost V 5 bases and J 4 bases, with 15 bases left between them. Germline V gene lookup returns CDR1 SGHTA and CDR2 FQGTGA. DNA of the CDR3: TGTGCCAGCAGCCTAGCCCCCAGGACTTACAATGAGCAGTTCTTC. It specifies CASSLAPRTYNEQFF.

This clonotype was found a few times. This chain joins TRBV3-1 and TRBJ1-1; possibly TRBD1 for D (5 bases). With 0 bases removed from V and 11 bases from J, the gap between germline ends came to 19 bases. The CDR3 is 15 residues long. The germline gives CDR1 LGHDT, CDR2 YNNKEL (reference sequence). The CDR3 DNA sequence: TGTGCCAGCAGCCAAGATTTTGTGGGGCCCCAAACGGCTTTCTTT. Protein sequence: CASSQDFVGPQTAFF. Using reference TRBV3-1 and TRBJ1-1 for the parts outside the CDR3, the full variable domain is DTAVSQTPKYLVTQMGNDKSIKCEQNLGHDTMYWYKQDSKKFLKIMFSYNNKELIINETVPNRFSPKSPDKAHLNLHINSLELGDSAVYFCASSQDFVGPQTAFFGQGTRLTVV.

With regard to this clonotype: A read error may explain this, as a much larger clone is one base away. The rearrangement joins TRBV7-9 to TRBJ2-4; TRBD2 might be the D (6 bases). The CDR3 is 17 residues long. Germline V gives CDR1 SEHNR, CDR2 FQNEAQ (reference sequence). The CDR3 spells CTSSFPRRLDPENIQYF. Here the CDR3 DNA reads TGTACCAGCAGCTTCCCGCGTAGACTAGACCCGGAAAACATTCAGTACTTC. The entire variable domain, with the rest obtained from reference TRBV7-9 and TRBJ2-4, is as follows: DTGVSQNPRHKITKRGQNVTFRCDPISEHNRLYWYRQTLGQGPEFLTYFQNEAQLEKSRLLSDRFSAERPKGSFSTLEIQRTEQGDSAMYLCTSSFPRRLDPENIQYFGAGTRLSVL.

The chain combines TRBV12-3 or TRBV12-4 with TRBJ1-3; D is ambiguous. CDR3 size: 16 residues. V lost 4 bases, J lost 0 bases, and 13 bases lay in between. The CDR3 reads CASSYPTDHSGNTIYF. CDR3 DNA sequence: TGTGCCAGCAGTTACCCGACCGACCACTCTGGAAACACCATATATTTT.

This rearrangement joins TRBV15 to TRBJ1-1, with D tentatively TRBD1 (5 bases). CDR1 LNHNV and CDR2 YYDKDF come from the germline V gene (reference sequence). The CDR3 has 15 residues. V was shortened by 1 base and J by 7 bases, with 16 bases between the two germline ends. The CDR3 nucleotides are TGTGCCACCAGCAGAGGGGGGATGGGCGGCGGTGAAGCTTTCTTT. Translating it yields CATSRGGMGGGEAFF.

The chain is built from TRBV2 and TRBJ2-7, with 8 bases aligning to TRBD2. The CDR3 length is 15 residues. Germline V gene lookup returns CDR1 SNHLY and CDR2 FYNNEI. The V segment lost 3 bases and the J segment 3 bases; nucleotides outside the gene matches: 7. The CDR3 bases are TGTGCCAGCAGTGAGAGCGGGGGCGCTTTCTACGAGCAGTACTTC. This translates into CASSESGGAFYEQYF.

The V and J genes are TRBV7-8 and TRBJ2-1; the match to TRBD2 covers 10 bases. V dropped 5 bases and J dropped 1; count of bases not matched to a gene: 2. The germline CDR1 and CDR2 sequences are SGHVS and FQNEAQ. The CDR3 consists of 15 residues. The CDR3 protein is CASSGTSVSYNEQFF. CDR3 nucleotides: TGTGCCAGCAGCGGGACTAGCGTTTCCTACAATGAGCAGTTCTTC.

The chain joins TRBV28 to TRBJ2-7; possibly TRBD2 for D (5 bases). The CDR3 loop spans 15 amino acids. Per the germline V gene, CDR1 is MDHEN and CDR2 is SYDVKM. The ends were cut back, 1 base at V and 7 bases at J, with 17 bases in the middle. CDR3 protein: CASSLFIGASGEQYF. CDR3 in DNA: TGTGCCAGCAGTTTATTCATCGGAGCCTCGGGGGAGCAGTACTTC.

Many counts were recorded for this clonotype. The rearrangement links TRBV7-9 to TRBJ2-3, with 9 bases lining up with TRBD2. Germline-derived CDR1 and CDR2 are SEHNR and FQNEAQ (reference sequence). Losses at the gene ends were 5 bases for V and 2 bases for J; bases not matched to a gene: 5. The CDR3 totals 15 residues. CDR3 in DNA: TGTGCCAGCAGCCCGCGGGGGGGCACCACAGATACGCAGTATTTT. Protein sequence: CASSPRGGTTDTQYF.

In regard to this clonotype: The CDR3 end shows no conserved phenylalanine or tryptophan, and so a read error is likely. The chain employs TRBV10-3 and TRBJ2-1; 10 bases align to TRBD2. The CDR3 covers 15 residues. V shed 2 bases, J shed 5 bases, and the junction held 3 bases outside the gene matches. Per the germline V gene, CDR1 is ENHRY and CDR2 is SYGVKD. In nucleotides, the CDR3 is TGTGCCATCAGTGAGCGAGGACTAGCGGACAATGAGCAGTTCATC. Translated, it gives CAISERGLADNEQFI.